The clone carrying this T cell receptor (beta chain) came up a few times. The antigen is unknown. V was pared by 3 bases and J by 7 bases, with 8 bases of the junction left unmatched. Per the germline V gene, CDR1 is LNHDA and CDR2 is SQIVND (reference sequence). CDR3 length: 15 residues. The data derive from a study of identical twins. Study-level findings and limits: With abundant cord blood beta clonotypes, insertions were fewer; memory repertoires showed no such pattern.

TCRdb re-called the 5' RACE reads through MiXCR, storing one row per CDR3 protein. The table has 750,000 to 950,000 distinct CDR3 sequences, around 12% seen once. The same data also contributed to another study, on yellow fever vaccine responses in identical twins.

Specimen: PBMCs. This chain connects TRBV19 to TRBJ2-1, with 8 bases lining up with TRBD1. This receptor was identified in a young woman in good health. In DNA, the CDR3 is TGTGCCAGTAGTATGTGGGCAGGGGGCGAGAATGAGCAGTTCTTC. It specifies CASSMWAGGENEQFF.